This TCR beta chain was profiled in a study of neoadjuvant anti-PD-1 for oral cavity cancer. For the study at large: Non-progressing patients received a fourth nivolumab dose near day 43, then surgery on days 50-56.

The repertoire was sequenced with immunoSEQ multiplex PCR; TCRdb's copy has only in-frame clones and lacks some. Among 65,000 to 95,000 clones listed, approximately 80% were seen once. The length of the CDR3 is 15 residues. With 4 bases removed from V and 6 bases from J, the gap between germline ends came to 16 bases. The V gene's germline CDR1 is SGDLS and CDR2 YYNGEE. The material sequenced was PBMCs, taken before nivolumab (anti-PD-1) treatment. The rearrangement uses TRBV9 and TRBJ2-2; no definite D call. The sequence was collected from a person between 40 and 85 years old with oral cavity squamous cell carcinoma. This CDR3 is CASSTWDQSSGELFF. DNA of the CDR3: TGTGCCAGCAGCACCTGGGATCAGTCCTCCGGGGAGCTGTTTTTT.